A selection of T cell receptor beta chains follows, all from one sample in a study of blood T cell repertoires in COVID-19. Libraries were prepared by immunoSEQ multiplex PCR; TCRdb keeps only in-frame clonotypes and omits some of them. The sample records around 100,000 clones, approximately 90% being singletons. Specimen: peripheral blood. The receptors stem from a human donor in a cohort sampled during active COVID-19. CDR3s include the opening cysteine and the closing phenylalanine or tryptophan. D genes are given only for firm matches.

TRBV6-5,.,TRBJ1-5,CASIDGLQPQHF
TRBV11-2,TRBD1,TRBJ2-1,CASSLEGTVNNEQFF
TRBV14,.,TRBJ2-7,CASSQVLGGEQYF
TRBV29-1,.,TRBJ1-1,CSVDDGGWNTEAFF
TRBV5-1,.,TRBJ1-3,CASSLSGIGNTIYF
TRBV15,TRBD1,TRBJ1-2,CATRDRVFPLVGYTF
TRBV12-5,.,TRBJ2-7,CASYYYPSAYEQYF
TRBV2,.,TRBJ1-2,CASTYTTGYGYTF
TRBV27,TRBD1,TRBJ1-5,CASSLGPITGGLNQPQHF
TRBV5-4,TRBD2,TRBJ2-3,CASSFRLAGGRDTQYF